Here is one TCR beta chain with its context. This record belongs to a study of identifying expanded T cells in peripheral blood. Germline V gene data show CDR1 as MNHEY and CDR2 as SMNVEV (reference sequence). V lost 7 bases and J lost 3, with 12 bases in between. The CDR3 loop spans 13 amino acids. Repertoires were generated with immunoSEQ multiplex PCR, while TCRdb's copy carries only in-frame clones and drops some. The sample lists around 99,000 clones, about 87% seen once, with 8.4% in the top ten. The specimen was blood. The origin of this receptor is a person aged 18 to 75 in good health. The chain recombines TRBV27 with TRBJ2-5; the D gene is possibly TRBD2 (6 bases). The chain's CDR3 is CASTTPGEETQYF. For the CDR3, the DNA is TGTGCCAGCACTACTCCGGGAGAAGAGACCCAGTACTTC.